This T cell receptor (beta chain) was identified in a study of Ad26.COV2.S vaccination and SARS-CoV-2 variants. Study-wide background: By the intramuscular route, Ad26.COV2.S was given once, or twice 56 days apart.

The CDR3 has 15 amino acids. Stated treatment: some 19 received Ad26.COV2.S at low or high dose, single or two shots; 5 received placebo; per-sample allocation not given. The samples date from day 63 after the first vaccine or placebo injection. Recruitment in Boston yielded a donor of adult age, 18-55 years. Points on this clone: The antigen is unknown.

Method: immunoSEQ multiplex PCR; TCRdb's copy keeps in-frame clones and lacks some. The sample has over 400,000 clones, about 90% seen once. General study results and limits: The TCR-based breadth and depth measures might underestimate overall T cell responses. Reportedly, after vaccination the spike-specific CD8+ and CD4+ T cell responses displayed substantial breadth.

The sample consisted of peripheral blood, taken in a trial of Ad26.COV2.S vaccine versus placebo. This clonotype was sampled from a person between 18 and 59 years old who received the Ad26.COV2.S COVID-19 vaccine or a placebo. The rearrangement joins TRBV21-1 to TRBJ2-7; the D call of TRBD2 is as the table states it, not checked on the DNA. TRBV21-1 is a pseudogene locus. The chain's CDR3 is CASRGAGLAGDEQYF. The DNA of the CDR3 is TGTGCCAGCAGGGGGGCTGGCCTAGCGGGGGATGAGCAGTACTTC.